Shown below are 32 T cell receptor beta chains from a single sample sequenced in a study of T cell changes during pregnancy in multiple sclerosis (dated by TCRdb to the late 2010s). The library was built by means of the immunoSEQ multiplex PCR assay. TCRdb holds this immuneACCESS table with in-frame rearrangements only. Some clones are missing; in checked studies, unresolved V genes explain under half, and the rest has no known cause. The sample table shows under 45,000 clones, and 70% to 90% are seen once. The biggest ten clones account for approximately 4.3% of the sample. Sequenced material: CD8+ T cells from peripheral blood mononuclear cells, taken in the first trimester of pregnancy. The receptors originated from a female donor with multiple sclerosis, enrolled in a pregnancy study.

J is TRBJ2-3 and V is TRBV4-3; a possible D gene is TRBD2 (6 bases). Deletions cut 5 bases from V and 2 bases from J, with 11 bases between. Germline V lookup: CDR1 LGHNA, CDR2 YSLEER. The CDR3 is 14 amino acids. CDR3 sequence: CASSDGGSTDTQYF. The CDR3 coding sequence is TGCGCCAGCAGCGACGGGGGTTCCACAGATACGCAGTATTTT.

This chain links TRBV2 with TRBJ1-1; tentative D call: TRBD1 (5 bases). CDR3 length equals 14 residues. The germline V gene encodes CDR1 SNHLY and CDR2 FYNNEI. V lost 3 bases and J lost 4, with 12 bases in between. The CDR3 spells CASSEGPGGTEAFF. DNA for the CDR3: TGTGCCAGCAGTGAGGGCCCCGGGGGCACTGAAGCTTTCTTT.

V is TRBV7-3 and J is TRBJ1-1; D might be TRBD1 (6 bases). CDR3 size: 14 residues. The germline V and J ends were trimmed by 5 bases and 1 base, with 11 bases remaining between them. Looked up from germline, CDR1 is SGHTA and CDR2 is FQGTGA. The DNA for the CDR3 is TGTGCCAGCAGCGCGCTGGACAGGAACACTGAAGCTTTCTTT. Amino acid sequence: CASSALDRNTEAFF.

V gene TRBV4-3 combines with J gene TRBJ1-1; D may be TRBD1 (6 bases). The CDR3 length is 14 residues. The V end was cut by 1 base, the J end by 3 bases, with 9 bases between. Germline-derived CDR1 and CDR2 are LGHNA and YSLEER. The CDR3 DNA is TGCGCCAGCAGCCAAGTCAGGGGCTACACTGAAGCTTTCTTT. Protein product: CASSQVRGYTEAFF.

This chain links TRBV7-6 with TRBJ2-5, with a weak D call TRBD1 (5 bases). Trimming stripped 1 base from V and 5 bases from J, with 20 bases between. Germline V gene data show CDR1 as SGHVS and CDR2 as FNYEAQ. This CDR3 has 17 residues. CDR3 DNA sequence: TGTGCCAGCAGCTTAGAGGGTAGACAGAGCCCCCACGAGACCCAGTACTTC. It codes for CASSLEGRQSPHETQYF.

The CDR3 spells CASSSIMAGTDTQYF. CDR3 nucleotide sequence: TGTGCCAGCAGCTCGATAATGGCGGGCACAGATACGCAGTATTTT. The chain has TRBV7-9 and TRBJ2-3; D is unresolved. Germline V lookup: CDR1 SEHNR, CDR2 FQNEAQ (reference sequence). The CDR3 runs 15 residues. Trimming pared 4 bases from V and 1 base from J, leaving 12 bases between.

This chain joins TRBV19 and TRBJ1-4; 10 bases align to TRBD1. Germline V lookup: CDR1 LNHDA, CDR2 SQIVND (reference sequence). CDR3 length: 20 amino acids. V shed 3 bases and J 7 bases; nucleotides not matched to a gene: 20. CDR3 sequence reads: CASSIAEWDRGPETGEKLFF. The CDR3 nucleotides are TGTGCCAGTAGTATCGCCGAATGGGACAGGGGCCCAGAAACGGGTGAAAAACTGTTTTTT.

The rearrangement joins TRBV19 to TRBJ2-7, with 8 bases that match TRBD1. Germline V gene sequence: CDR1 LNHDA, CDR2 SQIVND (reference sequence). The trim removed 4 bases at V and 0 bases at J, leaving 5 bases unmatched. The CDR3 contains 15 residues. This CDR3 reads CASSTPGQGSYEQYF. Here the CDR3 DNA reads TGTGCCAGTAGTACTCCTGGACAGGGCTCCTACGAGCAGTACTTC. The entire variable domain, with the rest obtained from reference TRBV19 and TRBJ2-7, is as follows: DGGITQSPKYLFRKEGQNVTLSCEQNLNHDAMYWYRQDPGQGLRLIYYSQIVNDFQKGDIAEGYSVSREKKESFPLTVTSAQKNPTAFYLCASSTPGQGSYEQYFGPGTRLTVT.

The genes are TRBV7-3 and TRBJ2-3; TRBD1 is a possible D gene (5 bases). Trimming stripped 5 bases from V and 1 base from J, with 19 bases between. CDR3 length: 17 residues. Germline V lookup: CDR1 SGHTA, CDR2 FQGTGA. In DNA form, the CDR3 reads TGTGCCAGCAGCCCCTCACTTTCTGGGGCGGGCACAGATACGCAGTATTTT. Amino acid sequence: CASSPSLSGAGTDTQYF.

The chain joins TRBV2 to TRBJ1-2, with 8 bases lining up with TRBD1. The CDR3 runs 14 residues. The junction had 5 bases not matched to a gene; V was cut back by 4 bases and J by 4 bases. Germline values: CDR1 SNHLY, CDR2 FYNNEI. CDR3 DNA sequence: TGTGCCAGCAGTGCCCCGGGACAGGTCTATGGCTACACCTTC. This encodes CASSAPGQVYGYTF.

The chain combines TRBV7-9 with TRBJ1-2; TRBD1 might be the D (5 bases). Germline assignment: CDR1 SEHNR and CDR2 FQNEAQ (reference sequence). The CDR3 has 16 amino acids. The V gene lost 6 bases and the J gene lost 0 bases, with 17 bases spanning the gap. The CDR3 sequence: CASSGLGQHTNYGYTF. CDR3 in DNA: TGTGCCAGCAGTGGTCTGGGGCAGCACACTAACTATGGCTACACCTTC.

CDR3 DNA: TGTGCCAGCAGCGGGCTCGTCGATGAGCAGTTCTTC. The encoded protein is CASSGLVDEQFF. The rearrangement joins TRBV9 to TRBJ2-1; D call uncertain. Trimming removed 3 bases at V and 8 bases at J, with 9 bases between. The length of the CDR3 is 12 residues. Germline V gene data show CDR1 as SGDLS and CDR2 as YYNGEE. The complete variable domain, with remaining parts taken from reference TRBV9 and TRBJ2-1, reads DSGVTQTPKHLITATGQRVTLRCSPRSGDLSVYWYQQSLDQGLQFLIQYYNGEERAKGNILERFSAQQFPDLHSELNLSSLELGDSALYFCASSGLVDEQFFGPGTRLTVL.

This chain joins TRBV6-1 and TRBJ2-1, with D possibly being TRBD2 (5 bases). The CDR3 totals 13 residues. Germline values: CDR1 MNHNS, CDR2 SASEGT. Trimming shortened V by 10 bases and J by 6 bases, and 16 bases separated the two germline ends. CDR3 sequence (DNA): TGTGCCATCCTAGCTGCCCCAGGCAATGAGCAGTTCTTC. Its translation: CAILAAPGNEQFF.

This chain connects TRBV4-3 to TRBJ1-1, with D unresolved. The CDR3 totals 16 residues. Germline V gives CDR1 LGHNA, CDR2 YSLEER. Trimming removed 0 bases at V and 1 base at J, with 12 bases between. The CDR3 sequence: CASSQDSPGGNTEAFF. The CDR3 DNA sequence: TGCGCCAGCAGCCAAGATTCCCCAGGAGGGAACACTGAAGCTTTCTTT.

The chain combines TRBV30 with TRBJ1-2; 10 bases are a match to TRBD1. The germline V gene has CDR1 GTSNPN and CDR2 SVGIG (reference sequence). This CDR3 comprises 13 residues. J gave up 8 bases and V 1 base, and 4 bases lay outside the gene matches. The CDR3, as DNA: TGTGCCTGGAGTGGGGGGACAGGGGAAGGCTACACCTTC. Its translation: CAWSGGTGEGYTF. Full variable domain (rest looked up from reference TRBV30 and TRBJ1-2): SQTIHQWPATLVQPVGSPLSLECTVEGTSNPNLYWYRQAAGRGLQLLFYSVGIGQISSEVPQNLSASRPQDRQFILSSKKLLLSDSGFYLCAWSGGTGEGYTFGSGTRLTVV.

A few counts support this clone. This chain uses TRBV6-4 with TRBJ2-3; 11 bases are a match to TRBD2. In germline, CDR1 is MRHNA, CDR2 SNTAGT. V was pared by 6 bases and J by 3 bases, with 5 bases of the junction left unmatched. CDR3 length equals 15 residues. The CDR3 sequence is CASSDGTSGTDTQYF. The CDR3 bases are TGTGCCAGCAGCGATGGGACTAGCGGTACAGATACGCAGTATTTT.

This rearrangement joins TRBV4-1 to TRBJ2-5, with D hard to call. Deletions cut 1 base from V and 2 bases from J, with 11 bases between. The CDR3 spans 15 residues. CDR1 MGHRA and CDR2 YSYEKL come from the germline V gene. This CDR3 is CASSQGSLSQETQYF. CDR3 coding DNA: TGCGCCAGCAGCCAAGGGAGTCTTTCTCAAGAGACCCAGTACTTC.

The V call is TRBV6-5, the J call TRBJ1-2, with 11 bases that match TRBD1. The CDR3 spans 16 residues. Germline V CDR1 and CDR2: MNHEY, SVGAGI. V dropped 2 bases and J dropped 4; count of bases not matched to a gene: 6. The CDR3: CASSYPRTGGVYGYTF. DNA of the CDR3: TGTGCCAGCAGTTACCCTCGGACAGGGGGCGTCTATGGCTACACCTTC.

The chain carries TRBV6-1 and TRBJ2-5, with D hard to call. V lost 1 base, J lost 4 bases, and 4 bases lay in between. CDR3 length: 12 residues. Germline lookup yields CDR1 MNHNS and CDR2 SASEGT. The CDR3 loop reads CASSEDRETQYF. The CDR3 nucleotides read TGTGCCAGCAGTGAAGATAGAGAGACCCAGTACTTC.

There are many counts of this clone. The rearrangement links TRBV7-9 to TRBJ1-1; D unclear. In germline, CDR1 is SEHNR, CDR2 FQNEAQ (reference sequence). This CDR3 comprises 13 residues. The V end lost 4 bases, the J end lost 7 bases, and 13 bases lay between the germline ends. CDR3 nucleotides: TGTGCCAGCAGCTCCCGGGAAAAGGGTGAAGCTTTCTTT. Amino acid sequence: CASSSREKGEAFF.

This chain joins TRBV10-3 and TRBJ2-7, with TRBD1 matching 8 bases. Unmatched junction bases numbered 2, after V lost 8 bases and J lost 5 bases. The germline CDR1 and CDR2 sequences are ENHRY and SYGVKD. CDR3 size: 11 residues. The CDR3 loop reads CAIQGANEQYF. CDR3 nucleotide sequence: TGTGCCATCCAGGGGGCGAACGAGCAGTACTTC.

About this clone: The identical CDR3 is also encoded by other nucleotide sequences in the sample. The gene calls are TRBV7-8 and TRBJ2-7; 7 bases align to TRBD1. This CDR3 is built from 15 residues. From germline, CDR1 is SGHVS and CDR2 FQNEAQ. The trim removed 5 bases at V and 5 bases at J, leaving 12 bases unmatched. CDR3 nucleotides: TGTGCCAGCAGCCCCTTGACAGGGAAGTCCCACGAGCAGTACTTC. It specifies CASSPLTGKSHEQYF.

This rearrangement joins TRBV6-4 to TRBJ2-3; 9 bases are shared with TRBD2. The CDR3 has 15 amino acids. CDR1 and CDR2 (germline): MRHNA, SNTAGT. J was trimmed by 6 bases and V by 3 bases; bases with no gene match: 7. The CDR3 spells CASSELAGAMDTQYF. The CDR3 DNA reads TGTGCCAGCAGTGAGTTAGCGGGGGCGATGGATACGCAGTATTTT.

The V gene is TRBV7-6, the J gene TRBJ2-5; the match to TRBD2 covers 8 bases. The V and J ends lost 1 base and 5 bases, in that order; junction bases with no gene match: 15. The CDR3 spans 18 residues. Germline V CDR1 and CDR2: SGHVS, FNYEAQ. The CDR3 here is CASSLGWAGGSGGETQYF. The CDR3 DNA reads as TGTGCCAGCAGCTTAGGGTGGGCGGGGGGATCGGGAGGCGAGACCCAGTACTTC.

The chain couples TRBV5-4 to TRBJ2-7; perhaps TRBD2 as D (5 bases). Deletions cut 1 base from V and 2 bases from J, with 16 bases between. Germline CDR1 reads SGHNT; CDR2 reads YYREEE (reference sequence). The CDR3 spans 16 residues. The DNA for the CDR3 is TGTGCCAGCAGCTTGTCGGGATTTGGGGTGCCCTACGAGCAGTACTTC. Protein product: CASSLSGFGVPYEQYF.

The chain couples TRBV7-8 to TRBJ2-1, with 15 bases that match TRBD2. Germline CDR1 and CDR2: SGHVS and FQNEAQ. The J segment lost 0 bases and the V segment lost 3 bases, leaving 6 bases of the junction unmatched. The CDR3 is 19 amino acids. In nucleotides, the CDR3 is TGTGCCAGCAGCTTGGTAGGACTAGCGGGGGGGAGCTCCTACAATGAGCAGTTCTTC. Translating it yields CASSLVGLAGGSSYNEQFF.

The genes are TRBV27 and TRBJ1-1; no clear D gene. This CDR3 contains 13 residues. Trimming pared 0 bases from V and 5 bases from J, leaving 7 bases between. Germline CDR1 reads MNHEY; CDR2 reads SMNVEV (reference sequence). The CDR3 here is CASSLSSETEAFF. As DNA, the CDR3 is TGTGCCAGCAGTTTATCGAGTGAAACTGAAGCTTTCTTT.

This chain connects TRBV10-3 to TRBJ1-6; possible D gene TRBD1, 6 bases. Per germline, CDR1 ENHRY and CDR2 SYGVKD. Trimming pared 5 bases from V and 7 bases from J, leaving 21 bases between. CDR3 length equals 17 residues. CDR3 DNA: TGTGCCATCAGTCATGAGGCAGGGGAGTTCGGGAATTCACCCCTCCACTTT. Translation: CAISHEAGEFGNSPLHF.

The chain links TRBV10-3 to TRBJ2-7; the D gene is possibly TRBD1 (5 bases). Germline CDR1 ENHRY, CDR2 SYGVKD. The V end lost 4 bases, the J end lost 5 bases, and 21 bases lay between the germline ends. The CDR3 runs to 16 residues. The CDR3 region is CAISGIGRDTLNEQYF. CDR3 DNA sequence: TGTGCCATCAGTGGGATTGGCAGGGATACTTTAAACGAGCAGTACTTC.

The J gene is TRBJ2-2, the V gene TRBV6-5; D is unresolved. Germline V gene data show CDR1 as MNHEY and CDR2 as SVGAGI. The CDR3 runs 13 residues. V was shortened by 3 bases and J by 3 bases, with 5 bases between the two germline ends. The CDR3 sequence is CASSYGDTGELFF. DNA of the CDR3: TGTGCCAGCAGTTATGGAGACACCGGGGAGCTGTTTTTT.

The chain's CDR3 is CASSLDRFSGGEQYF. Written as DNA, the CDR3 is TGTGCCAGCAGCTTAGATCGATTTAGCGGGGGCGAGCAGTACTTC. J is TRBJ2-7 and V is TRBV11-2; 9 bases agree with TRBD2. Trimming removed 0 bases from V and 6 bases from J; junction bases left unmatched: 6. The CDR3 extends over 15 amino acids. Per germline, CDR1 SGHAT and CDR2 FQNNGV.

This rearrangement joins TRBV4-3 to TRBJ1-4; D may be TRBD1 (5 bases). Germline assignment: CDR1 LGHNA and CDR2 YSLEER. Deletions cut 4 bases from V and 7 bases from J, with 13 bases between. This CDR3 is 14 amino acids long. In DNA, the CDR3 is TGCGCCAGCAGCCGCTCGGGGGGAAGTGAAAAACTGTTTTTT. Protein product: CASSRSGGSEKLFF.